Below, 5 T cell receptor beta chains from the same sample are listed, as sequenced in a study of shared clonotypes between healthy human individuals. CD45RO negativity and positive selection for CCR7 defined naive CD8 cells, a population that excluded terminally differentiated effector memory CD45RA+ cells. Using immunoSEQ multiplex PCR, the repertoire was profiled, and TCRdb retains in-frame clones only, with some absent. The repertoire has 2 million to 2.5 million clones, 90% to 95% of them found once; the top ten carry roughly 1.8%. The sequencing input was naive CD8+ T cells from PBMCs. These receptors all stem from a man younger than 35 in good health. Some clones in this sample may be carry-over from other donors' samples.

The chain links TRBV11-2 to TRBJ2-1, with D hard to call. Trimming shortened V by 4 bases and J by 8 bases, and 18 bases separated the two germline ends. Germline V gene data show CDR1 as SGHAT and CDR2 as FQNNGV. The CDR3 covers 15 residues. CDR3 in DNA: TGTGCCAGCAGCTCTCGTGAGGTCTGGCAATATGAGCAGTTCTTC. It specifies CASSSREVWQYEQFF.

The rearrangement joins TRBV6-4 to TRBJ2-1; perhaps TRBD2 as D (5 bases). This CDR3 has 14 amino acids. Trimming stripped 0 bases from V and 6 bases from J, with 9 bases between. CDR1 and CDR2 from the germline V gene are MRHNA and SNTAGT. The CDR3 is CASSDSWGANEQFF. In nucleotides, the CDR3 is TGTGCCAGCAGTGACTCTTGGGGAGCCAATGAGCAGTTCTTC.

The CDR3 loop reads CTSSQERREGPHTGELFF. The CDR3 DNA reads as TGCACCAGCAGCCAAGAAAGGCGGGAGGGCCCCCACACCGGGGAGCTGTTTTTT. The V call is TRBV1, the J call TRBJ2-2; the table's TRBD2 call for D was not verified on the DNA. TRBV1 corresponds to a pseudogene. This CDR3 has 18 amino acids.

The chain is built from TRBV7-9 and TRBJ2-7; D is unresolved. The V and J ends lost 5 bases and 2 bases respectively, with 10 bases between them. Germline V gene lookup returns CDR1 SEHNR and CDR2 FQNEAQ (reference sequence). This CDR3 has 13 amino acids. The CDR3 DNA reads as TGTGCCAGCAGCGGCGCCCCCCCCTACGAGCAGTACTTC. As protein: CASSGAPPYEQYF.

The CDR3 bases are TGTGCCAGCTACACCCTAGCGGGTAGCTCCTACGAGCAGTACTTC. Translating it yields CASYTLAGSSYEQYF. This rearrangement joins TRBV2 to TRBJ2-7; 8 bases agree with TRBD2. This CDR3 region has 15 residues. The germline CDR1 and CDR2 sequences are SNHLY and FYNNEI. The V segment lost 8 bases and the J segment 0 bases; nucleotides outside the gene matches: 9.